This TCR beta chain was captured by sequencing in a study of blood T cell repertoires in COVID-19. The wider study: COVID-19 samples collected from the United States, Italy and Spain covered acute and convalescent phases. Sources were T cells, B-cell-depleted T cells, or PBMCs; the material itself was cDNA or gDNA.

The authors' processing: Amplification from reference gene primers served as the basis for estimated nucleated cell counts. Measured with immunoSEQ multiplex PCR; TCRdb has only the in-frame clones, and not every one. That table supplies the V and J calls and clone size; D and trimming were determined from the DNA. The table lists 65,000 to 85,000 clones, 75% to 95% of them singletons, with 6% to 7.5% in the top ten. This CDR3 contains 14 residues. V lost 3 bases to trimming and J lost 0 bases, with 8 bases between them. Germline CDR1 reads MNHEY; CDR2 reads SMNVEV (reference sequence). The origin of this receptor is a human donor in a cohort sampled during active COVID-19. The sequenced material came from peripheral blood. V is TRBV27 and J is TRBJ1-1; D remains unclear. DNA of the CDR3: TGTGCCAGCAGTTTCCGGTCGGTGAACACTGAAGCTTTCTTT. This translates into CASSFRSVNTEAFF.